This is a list of T cell receptor beta chains from one sample in a study of blood T cell repertoires in COVID-19. The protocol was immunoSEQ multiplex PCR, while the TCRdb copy is restricted to in-frame clones and leaves out a portion. Of nearly 300,000 clones listed, around nine tenths were seen once; the top ten hold under 3.5%. The specimen was PBMCs or T cells enriched from blood (not recorded which). These receptors all stem from a woman in her fifties or sixties who had been exposed to COVID-19. Both conserved end residues are part of each CDR3. Fields, in order: D gene, clone size, J gene, V gene, CDR3 protein, CDR3 DNA. D genes are given only for firm matches. Some rows mark clone size as missing; the rest say once, few, many or name a class of expanded clone.

>TRBD1|-|TRBJ1-5|TRBV19
CASSGQGIGNQPQHF
TGTGCCAGTAGCGGACAGGGGATTGGCAATCAGCCCCAGCATTTT
>TRBD1|-|TRBJ1-1|TRBV9
CASSVTGDRTEAFF
TGTGCCAGCAGCGTTACAGGGGATAGGACTGAAGCTTTCTTT
>-|-|TRBJ1-5|TRBV19
CASSIREGEPQHF
TGTGCCAGTAGTATAAGGGAAGGGGAGCCCCAGCATTTT
>-|-|TRBJ1-1|TRBV19
CASSQIGGTEAFF
TGTGCCAGTAGTCAAATAGGGGGCACTGAAGCTTTCTTT
>-|-|TRBJ1-2|TRBV19
CASSPTGTAVGYTF
TGTGCCAGTAGTCCCACTGGGACTGCGGTAGGCTACACCTTC
>TRBD1|-|TRBJ2-4|TRBV18
CASSDGTGLNIQYF
TGTGCCAGCTCGGACGGGACAGGGTTGAACATTCAGTACTTC
>TRBD1|-|TRBJ2-3|TRBV7-9
CASSPWTGGVDTQYF
TGTGCCAGCAGTCCCTGGACAGGGGGTGTGGATACGCAGTATTTT
>TRBD1|-|TRBJ2-4|TRBV19
CASSISTGGNIQYF
TGTGCCAGTAGTATATCGACAGGGGGGAACATTCAGTACTTC
>TRBD1|-|TRBJ1-4|TRBV7-9
CASSLALNRGKEKLFF
TGTGCCAGCAGCTTAGCGCTAAACAGGGGGAAGGAAAAACTGTTTTTT
>-|-|TRBJ2-7|TRBV21-1
CASSPGEQYF
TGTGCCAGCAGCCCGGGCGAGCAGTACTTC
>-|-|TRBJ1-3|TRBV7-9
CASRVGSGNTIYF
TGTGCCAGCCGGGTCGGCTCTGGAAACACCATATATTTT
>-|-|TRBJ2-1|TRBV7-2
CASSPGHSQGEQFF
TGTGCCAGCAGCCCGGGACACAGTCAGGGTGAGCAGTTCTTC
>-|-|TRBJ1-1|TRBV27
CASSFGGLSTEAFF
TGTGCCAGCAGTTTCGGGGGGCTGAGTACTGAAGCTTTCTTT
>TRBD2|-|TRBJ2-1|TRBV7-8
CASSFSGTSGGYNEQFF
TGTGCCAGCAGCTTTTCGGGGACTAGCGGGGGGTACAATGAGCAGTTCTTC
>-|-|TRBJ1-1|TRBV30
CAWSVSVRDTEAFF
TGTGCCTGGAGTGTCTCCGTACGGGACACTGAAGCTTTCTTT
>TRBD1|once|TRBJ1-1|TRBV27
CASSPTAGTGGVAFF
TGTGCCAGCAGCCCGACAGCCGGGACAGGGGGCGTAGCTTTCTTT
>-|few|TRBJ1-4|TRBV5-5
CASSLVGQEKLFF
TGTGCCAGCAGCTTGGTGGGACAAGAAAAACTGTTTTTT
>-|-|TRBJ2-1|TRBV4-1
CASSQEVQTTYNEQFF
TGCGCCAGCAGCCAAGAAGTACAGACTACCTACAATGAGCAGTTCTTC
>TRBD2|-|TRBJ2-5|TRBV27
CASSARGGGGETQYF
TGTGCCAGCAGTGCCCGGGGGGGCGGAGGAGAGACCCAGTACTTC
>TRBD2|-|TRBJ2-1|TRBV24-1
CATSESGRPDNEQFF
TGTGCCACCAGTGAGAGCGGGAGGCCAGACAATGAGCAGTTCTTC
>TRBD1|few|TRBJ1-4|TRBV7-8
CASRHRTGGDEKLFF
TGTGCCAGCAGACATCGGACAGGGGGGGATGAAAAACTGTTTTTT
>TRBD1|-|TRBJ1-2|TRBV7-6
CASSPGTGSGGYTF
TGTGCCAGCAGCCCCGGGACAGGGTCAGGGGGCTACACCTTC
>-|-|TRBJ1-1|TRBV7-9
CASSAGVKNTEAFF
TGTGCCAGCAGCGCCGGGGTAAAGAACACTGAAGCTTTCTTT
>TRBD1|-|TRBJ2-1|TRBV27
CASSSRTGSYNEQFF
TGTGCCAGCAGTTCCCGGACAGGGTCCTACAATGAGCAGTTCTTC
>TRBD1|once|TRBJ1-2|TRBV27
CASSPSSVEGASYGYTF
TGTGCCAGCAGTCCCTCCTCGGTGGAGGGGGCTAGCTATGGCTACACCTTC
>TRBD1|-|TRBJ2-7|TRBV28
CALARDRGLSRYEQYF
TGTGCCCTCGCCAGGGACAGGGGGCTTTCTCGGTACGAGCAGTACTTC
>TRBD2|-|TRBJ2-7|TRBV27
CASSLGTSGPYEQYF
TGTGCCAGCAGTTTAGGGACTAGCGGTCCCTACGAGCAGTACTTC
>-|-|TRBJ1-6|TRBV12-3/TRBV12-4
CASSPLRDSPLHF
TGTGCCAGCAGTCCCCTACGAGATTCACCCCTCCACTTT
>-|-|TRBJ2-1|TRBV9
CASSAILDNEQFF
TGTGCCAGCAGCGCGATTTTAGACAATGAGCAGTTCTTC
>-|-|TRBJ2-6|TRBV9
CASSVDPTGSVSGANVLTF
TGTGCCAGCAGCGTAGATCCCACAGGCTCGGTCTCTGGGGCCAACGTCCTGACTTTC
>TRBD1|-|TRBJ2-1|TRBV6-5
CASRGQGYYNEQFF
TGTGCCAGCAGGGGACAGGGGTACTACAATGAGCAGTTCTTC
>TRBD1|-|TRBJ1-2|TRBV10-3
CAISGAGGDYGYTF
TGTGCCATCAGTGGGGCAGGGGGCGACTATGGCTACACCTTC
>-|-|TRBJ2-7|TRBV6-5
CASSSQAWQVGSEQYF
TGTGCCAGCAGTTCACAGGCCTGGCAGGTCGGTAGTGAGCAGTACTTC
>-|once|TRBJ1-2|TRBV30
CAWGPGIPSGYTF
TGTGCCTGGGGACCGGGGATTCCAAGTGGCTACACCTTC
>-|few|TRBJ1-2|TRBV5-6
CASSQDRYGYTF
TGTGCCAGCAGCCAAGACAGGTATGGCTACACCTTC
>-|once|TRBJ1-6|TRBV5-1
CASSLVRTADSPLHF
TGCGCCAGCAGCTTGGTACGGACAGCTGATTCACCCCTCCACTTT
>-|-|TRBJ2-3|TRBV6-5
CASSGQSGTDTQYF
TGTGCTAGCTCCGGACAGTCAGGCACAGATACGCAGTATTTT
>-|-|TRBJ1-2|TRBV2
CAWLIEGFYGYTF
TGTGCCTGGCTTATCGAGGGATTCTATGGCTACACCTTC
>TRBD1|-|TRBJ1-2|TRBV9
CASSGRGREFPGVYGYTF
TGTGCCAGCAGCGGTAGGGGGCGAGAGTTCCCGGGAGTCTATGGCTACACCTTC
>TRBD2|-|TRBJ2-3|TRBV4-2
CASSQGLAGAPDTQYF
TGTGCCAGCAGCCAAGGGCTAGCGGGGGCTCCAGATACGCAGTATTTT
>TRBD2|-|TRBJ2-7|TRBV4-2
CASSLQPGLAGPEQYF
TGTGCCAGCAGCCTCCAACCGGGACTAGCGGGGCCCGAGCAGTACTTC
>TRBD1|-|TRBJ1-1|TRBV12-3/TRBV12-4
CASSLGRGSEAFF
TGTGCCAGCAGTTTAGGCAGGGGGAGTGAAGCTTTCTTT
>TRBD1|once|TRBJ2-2|TRBV18
CASSPRTGGGTGELFF
TGTGCCAGCTCACCCAGGACAGGGGGTGGCACCGGGGAGCTGTTTTTT
>-|-|TRBJ1-1|TRBV2
CASSATKNTEAFF
TGTGCCAGCAGTGCGACAAAGAACACTGAAGCTTTCTTT
>TRBD1|-|TRBJ1-5|TRBV28
CASSSPGTASNQPQHF
TGTGCCAGCAGTTCCCCCGGGACAGCTAGCAATCAGCCCCAGCATTTT
>TRBD2|-|TRBJ2-1|TRBV5-1
CASRSGLAVYSNEQFF
TGCGCCAGCAGATCGGGACTAGCGGTATATAGCAATGAGCAGTTCTTC
>TRBD1|-|TRBJ2-3|TRBV24-1
CATRPGQGTGASTDTQYF
TGTGCCACCAGGCCGGGACAGGGGACTGGCGCGAGCACAGATACGCAGTATTTT
>TRBD1|-|TRBJ1-1|TRBV30
CAWSYTGGDYSEAFF
TGTGCCTGGAGCTATACAGGGGGAGACTACTCTGAAGCTTTCTTT
>TRBD1|-|TRBJ2-7|TRBV19
CASSISTGLYEQYF
TGTGCCAGTAGTATATCGACAGGGCTCTACGAGCAGTACTTC
>-|-|TRBJ1-3|TRBV7-9
CASSTTDILSGNTIYF
TGTGCCAGCAGCACCACGGACATTCTTTCTGGAAACACCATATATTTT
>TRBD1|-|TRBJ2-7|TRBV7-9
CASSYGTGEQYF
TGTGCCAGCAGCTATGGGACAGGCGAGCAGTACTTC
>-|-|TRBJ2-2|TRBV18
CASSPLVHPGELFF
TGTGCCAGCTCACCACTTGTCCATCCCGGGGAGCTGTTTTTT
>-|-|TRBJ2-1|TRBV7-7
CASSLGASSYNEQFF
TGTGCTAGCAGCTTAGGGGCCAGTTCCTACAATGAGCAGTTCTTC
>-|-|TRBJ1-1|TRBV5-1
CASSGGVMNTEAFF
TGCGCCAGCAGCGGAGGTGTCATGAACACTGAAGCTTTCTTT
>-|-|TRBJ2-1|TRBV11-1
CASSLASTYNEQFF
TGTGCCAGCAGCTTAGCCAGTACCTACAATGAGCAGTTCTTC
>-|-|TRBJ2-5|TRBV4-1
CASSPGQGETQYF
TGCGCCAGCAGCCCAGGTCAGGGGGAGACCCAGTACTTC
>-|-|TRBJ1-1|TRBV4-1
CASSQGYEAFF
TGCGCCAGCAGCCAAGGTTATGAAGCTTTCTTT
>-|-|TRBJ1-5|TRBV3-1/TRBV3-2
CASSQGPPGLHQPQHF
TGTGCCAGCAGCCAAGGCCCGCCGGGACTCCATCAGCCCCAGCATTTT
>-|-|TRBJ1-4|TRBV5-4
CASSPEGQGATNEKLFF
TGTGCCAGCAGCCCCGAAGGGCAGGGCGCCACTAATGAAAAACTGTTTTTT
>-|-|TRBJ2-7|TRBV18
CASSPWRGPYEQYF
TGTGCCAGCTCACCGTGGAGGGGGCCTTACGAGCAGTACTTC